This TCR beta chain was sequenced for a study of blood T cell repertoires in COVID-19. Study background: Collection of acute and convalescent COVID-19 samples took place in the United States, Italy and Spain. Nucleic acid was either cDNA or gDNA, and it came from T cells, B-cell-depleted T cells, or PBMCs.

The V segment lost 0 bases and the J segment 6 bases; nucleotides outside the gene matches: 9. The V gene's germline CDR1 is SGHRS and CDR2 YFSETQ. This CDR3 spans 16 amino acids. TCRdb's table, derived via immunoSEQ multiplex PCR, lists solely in-frame clones and lacks some. The sample has roughly 81,000 clones, around 89% seen once. The sequenced sample consisted of peripheral blood. The rearrangement links TRBV5-1 to TRBJ2-3; 8 bases match TRBD2. The clonotype originates from a man in his 70s with active or convalescent COVID-19. The CDR3 DNA follows: TGCGCCAGCAGCTTGGCCACGGGAGGGCCGTCGGATACGCAGTATTTT. Its translation is CASSLATGGPSDTQYF.